The 10 T cell receptor beta chains below all came from one sample that was sequenced in a study of OX40 agonist ivuxolimab in advanced cancers. The assay was immunoSEQ multiplex PCR, and TCRdb's table has in-frame clones only and misses some. Among just over 50,000 clones, about 80% were seen once, and the ten largest hold under 2.5%. Material: CD4+ or CD8+ T cells sorted from blood, obtained in a trial of the OX40 agonist ivuxolimab. These receptors were collected from an adult with an advanced solid tumor such as melanoma, head and neck, liver or kidney cancer.

Only one count was recorded for this clone. The rearrangement joins TRBV5-1 to TRBJ2-3, with 10 bases identical to TRBD1. The CDR3 sequence is 15 residues long. V gave up 3 bases and J gave up 4 bases; unmatched junction bases: 5. Germline V lookup: CDR1 SGHRS, CDR2 YFSETQ. Written as DNA, the CDR3 is TGCGCCAGCAGCTCTGACAGGGGGCGTTCAGATACGCAGTATTTT. Translated, it gives CASSSDRGRSDTQYF.

The rearrangement joins TRBV6-5 to TRBJ1-4, with no clear D. Trimming removed 0 bases at V and 6 bases at J, with 11 bases between. Per germline, CDR1 MNHEY and CDR2 SVGAGI. The CDR3 sequence is 15 residues long. The CDR3 is CASSYSSGVYEKLFF. The CDR3 nucleotides are TGTGCCAGCAGTTACTCGAGTGGGGTCTATGAAAAACTGTTTTTT.

The chain carries TRBV19 and TRBJ1-5; no definite D call. The CDR3 extends over 16 amino acids. Per the germline V gene, CDR1 is LNHDA and CDR2 is SQIVND (reference sequence). Between the trimmed V and J ends, which lost 0 bases and 6 bases, there was a span of 15 bases. CDR3 residues: CASSIDLDAVTQPQHF. CDR3 coding DNA: TGTGCCAGTAGTATAGATCTGGACGCGGTCACTCAGCCCCAGCATTTT.

This chain uses TRBV5-6 with TRBJ2-1, with TRBD2 matching 10 bases. CDR1 is SGHDT, CDR2 YYEEEE, per germline. The CDR3 totals 15 residues. V was clipped by 1 base and J by 6 bases; unmatched bases: 4. In DNA form, the CDR3 reads TGTGCCAGCAGCTTGCGGACTAGCGGCCGCAATGAGCAGTTCTTC. It is translated as CASSLRTSGRNEQFF.

The chain has TRBV27 and TRBJ1-2; D might be TRBD1 (5 bases). Germline V lookup: CDR1 MNHEY, CDR2 SMNVEV (reference sequence). The length of the CDR3 is 15 residues. V was pared by 2 bases and J by 5 bases, with 15 bases between. CDR3 in DNA: TGTGCCAGCAGTTTAACTTCCGGGACGAGTTATGGCTACACCTTC. It specifies CASSLTSGTSYGYTF.

The chain recombines TRBV11-3 with TRBJ2-1; D not certain. V gave up 0 bases and J gave up 5 bases, with 11 bases separating them. The CDR3 is 15 amino acids. In germline, CDR1 is SGHNT, CDR2 YENEEA. This chain's CDR3 is CASSLDPAGNNEQFF. In DNA form, the CDR3 reads TGTGCCAGCAGCTTAGATCCGGCAGGAAACAATGAGCAGTTCTTC.

Of note for this clone: The sample has other DNA sequences that encode this CDR3 too. The genes are TRBV19 and TRBJ2-1; 7 bases align to TRBD2. V was clipped by 0 bases and J by 8 bases; unmatched bases: 10. Per germline, CDR1 LNHDA and CDR2 SQIVND (reference sequence). CDR3 length: 16 residues. The CDR3 here is CASSIELAGVGYEQFF. CDR3 sequence (DNA): TGTGCCAGTAGTATAGAGTTGGCGGGAGTAGGTTATGAGCAGTTCTTC.

This clone was picked up one time. V and J are TRBV21-1 and TRBJ1-4; no DNA check was done on the table's D call, TRBD1. TRBV21-1 is assigned pseudogene status. The CDR3 consists of 17 residues. In DNA form, the CDR3 reads TGTGCCAGCATCCCCGGTGGGTCCGGGACAGAGAATGAAAAACTGTTTTTT. It translates to CASIPGGSGTENEKLFF.

The rearrangement uses TRBV7-3 and TRBJ2-1, with 8 positions matching TRBD2. CDR1 and CDR2 from the germline V gene are SGHTA and FQGTGA. The CDR3 runs to 12 residues. V lost 4 bases and J lost 11; bases outside the gene matches: 4. The CDR3 sequence: CASSSLAGQQFF. The CDR3 coding sequence is TGTGCCAGCAGCTCTCTAGCGGGTCAGCAGTTCTTC.

The chain carries TRBV5-6 and TRBJ1-2, with TRBD1 matching over 7 bases. Germline V gene lookup returns CDR1 SGHDT and CDR2 YYEEEE. CDR3 length: 14 amino acids. V lost 3 bases, J lost 4 bases, and 6 bases stayed unmatched. The CDR3 nucleotides read TGTGCCAGCAGCTCCGCCGGGACAGCCTATGGCTACACCTTC. Its protein is CASSSAGTAYGYTF. Full variable domain (outside the CDR3, taken from reference TRBV5-6 and TRBJ1-2): DAGVTQSPTHLIKTRGQQVTLRCSPKSGHDTVSWYQQALGQGPQFIFQYYEEEERQRGNFPDRFSGHQFPNYSSELNVNALLLGDSALYLCASSSAGTAYGYTFGSGTRLTVV.